The T cell receptor beta chain under discussion was sequenced for a study of blood T cell repertoires in COVID-19. Here immunoSEQ multiplex PCR was the method, and the copy in TCRdb shows in-frame clones only, minus some. The sample lists 90,000 to 130,000 clones; more than 75% were seen once. The germline V gene has CDR1 SGHRS and CDR2 YFSETQ. Trimming left V 3 bases short and J 6 bases short, with 15 bases between. This CDR3 has 14 amino acids. The TCR was taken from a man between 65 and 85 years old with acute or convalescent COVID-19. The specimen sequenced was peripheral blood. The gene calls are TRBV5-1 and TRBJ1-1, with a possible D match to TRBD1 (6 bases). Here the CDR3 reads CASSSYRDTPEAFF. For the CDR3, the DNA is TGCGCCAGCAGCTCCTACCGGGACACTCCTGAAGCTTTCTTT.